This T cell receptor beta chain was recorded in a study of T cells in Graves' hyperthyroidism and ophthalmopathy. Whole-study context: The authors collected peripheral blood at initial diagnosis, before any treatment.

A note on this clonotype: At one boundary the junction diverges from the germline segment, which might be a read error.

This CDR3 spans 16 amino acids. Germline CDR1 and CDR2: MGHRA and YSYEKL. Amplification yielded TCR beta CDR3 regions, with RNA transcripts as the source. Using the HTBI primer set, a first-round RT-PCR was run on the TCR CDR3. TCRdb re-called the multiplex PCR reads with MiXCR, one entry per CDR3 protein. The table includes approximately 720,000 distinct CDR3 sequences, roughly a sixth detected once. Input material: blood. This sequence originates from a woman aged 50 to 60 with Graves' hyperthyroidism that later progressed to Graves' ophthalmopathy. The chain is built from TRBV4-1 and TRBJ2-1; a weak D match, TRBD2 (7 bases). The CDR3 DNA reads as TGCGCCAGCAGCTACTTTGTGGGGGGGGCCTATAATGAGCAGTTCTTC. Protein product: CASSYFVGGAYNEQFF.